The rows below give T cell receptor beta chains drawn from one sample of a study. A single record per CDR3 protein comes from TCRdb applying MiXCR to the RT-PCR reads. Among more than 600,000 distinct CDR3 sequences listed, 12% to 15% were seen once. The sample taken for sequencing was memory CD4+ T cells from blood. These receptors came from a female donor in good health, serving as a healthy control. The CDR3 runs from the conserved cysteine through the conserved F or W. A D gene is named only where the DNA matches it firmly. The size field is filled for only some rows; it gives once, few, many or a size class.

clone_size d_call j_call v_call cdr3_nt cdr3_aa
- - TRBJ2-7 TRBV4-1 TGCGCCAGCAGCCAAGCAACCATCTACGAGCAGTACTTC CASSQATIYEQYF
many - TRBJ2-6 TRBV15 TGTGCCACCAGCAGAGGCTTGGGGTCTGGGGCCAACGTCCTGACTTTC CATSRGLGSGANVLTF
few TRBD2 TRBJ2-3 TRBV20-1 TGCAGTGCCCACCGGGGGAGGGTGCAGTATTTT CSAHRGRVQYF
- - TRBJ1-2 TRBV10-3 TGTGCCATCAGTGTTAGGTCGGCAGGGAATGGCTACACCTTC CAISVRSAGNGYTF
few TRBD2 TRBJ2-7 TRBV7-9 TGTGCCAGCAGCCTCCGGGAGGGATTCGACGAGCAGTACTTC CASSLREGFDEQYF
few TRBD1 TRBJ1-1 TRBV28 TGTGCCAGCATACGACAGGGGGCGACTGAAGCTTTCTTT CASIRQGATEAFF
many TRBD2 TRBJ2-7 TRBV3-1 TGTGCCAGCAGCCATCCTGGGACTACCTTGGGGGAGCAGTACTTC CASSHPGTTLGEQYF
many - TRBJ2-3 TRBV29-1 TGCAGCGTTGCAGGGGATATTTCGACAGATACGCAGTATTTT CSVAGDISTDTQYF
- TRBD2 TRBJ2-1 TRBV5-1 TGCGCCAGCTCTAGCGGGGACCCGTACAATGAGCAGTTCTTC CASSSGDPYNEQFF
few - TRBJ1-5 TRBV7-2 TGTGCCAGCAGCAGGTCCGGGGTTGGGGATCAGCCCCAGCATTTT CASSRSGVGDQPQHF
- - TRBJ1-1 TRBV9 TGTGCCAGCAGCCGAGAACCCCAGGGGACCACTGAAGCTTTCTTT CASSREPQGTTEAFF
- - TRBJ2-7 TRBV7-2 TGTGCCAGCAGCTTAGCGTCTCGCGGGATGGGCTACGAGCAGTACTTC CASSLASRGMGYEQYF
- TRBD1 TRBJ2-5 TRBV5-1 TGCGCCAGCAGAGCTGGGACAGGGTGGGAGACCCAGTACTTC CASRAGTGWETQYF
few - TRBJ2-4 TRBV6-2/TRBV6-3 TGTGCCAGCAGTCCCACCGACAGAGCCAAAAACATTCAGTACTTC CASSPTDRAKNIQYF
- - TRBJ2-5 TRBV18 TGTGCCAGCTCGGGAGCCGACCAAGAGACCCAGTACTTC CASSGADQETQYF
many - TRBJ1-5 TRBV7-9 TGTGCCAGCAGCTTTTCCGATAGCAATCAGCCCCAGCATTTT CASSFSDSNQPQHF
once - TRBJ2-3 TRBV10-3 TGTGCCATCAGTGAGTCGACGTCGGGTCAGGGGCTCAGAGATACGCAGTATTTT CAISESTSGQGLRDTQYF
- - TRBJ2-7 TRBV24-1 TGTGCCACCCAGGGGGGTCCCCAAGAACAATACGAGCAGTACTTC CATQGGPQEQYEQYF
few - TRBJ2-3 TRBV7-2 TGTGCCAGCGGATGGACACCTAGCACAGATACGCAGTATTTT CASGWTPSTDTQYF
few - TRBJ2-1 TRBV5-6 TGTGCCAGCAGGTCCGGGACGGACTACAATGAGCAGTTCTTC CASRSGTDYNEQFF
few - TRBJ2-7 TRBV20-1 TGCAGTGCTAGTGACTTCTCCCGGGGGCAGTACTTC CSASDFSRGQYF
many TRBD2 TRBJ2-1 TRBV10-3 TGTGCCATCAGGATGACTAGCGGGAGAGAAGATGAGCAGTTCTTC CAIRMTSGREDEQFF
- TRBD1 TRBJ2-1 TRBV7-3 TGTGCCAGCAGACCTAAGGGGGCGGTGGATGAGCAGTTCTTC CASRPKGAVDEQFF
once - TRBJ2-5 TRBV12-3/TRBV12-4 TGTGCCAGCAGTTTTTGGCAGGGTCTCGGGGAGACCCAGTACTTC CASSFWQGLGETQYF
few - TRBJ1-3 TRBV4-2 TGTGCCAGCAGCCAAGATCTGGCATCAGGAAACACCATATATTTT CASSQDLASGNTIYF
- - TRBJ1-2 TRBV3-1 TGTGCCAGCAGCCAAGGGGGAAAATACTATGGCTACACCTTC CASSQGGKYYGYTF